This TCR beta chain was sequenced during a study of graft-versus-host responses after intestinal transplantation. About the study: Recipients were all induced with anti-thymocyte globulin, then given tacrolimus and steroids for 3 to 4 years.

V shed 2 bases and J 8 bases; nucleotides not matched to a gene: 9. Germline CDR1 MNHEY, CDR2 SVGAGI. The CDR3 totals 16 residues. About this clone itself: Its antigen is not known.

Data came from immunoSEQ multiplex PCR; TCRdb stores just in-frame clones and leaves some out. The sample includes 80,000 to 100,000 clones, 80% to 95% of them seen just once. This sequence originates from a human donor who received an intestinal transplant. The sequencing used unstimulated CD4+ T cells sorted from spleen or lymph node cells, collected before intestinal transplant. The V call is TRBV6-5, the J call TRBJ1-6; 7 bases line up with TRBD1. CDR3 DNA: TGTGCCAGCAGTTACGTGTACAGGGGACGCCATTCACCCCTCCACTTT. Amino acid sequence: CASSYVYRGRHSPLHF.